The next 3 T cell receptor beta chains were all read from a single sample in a study of blood T cell repertoires in COVID-19. Some clones are missing from TCRdb's copy, which holds only in-frame ones; the method was immunoSEQ multiplex PCR. The sample includes about 140,000 clones, around 82% seen only once; the top ten take 5.5%. The specimen sequenced was PBMCs or T cells enriched from blood (not recorded which). The receptors shown here come from a man aged 40-55 years with acute COVID-19.

V and J are TRBV10-3 and TRBJ1-3; D perhaps matches TRBD1 (6 bases). In germline, CDR1 is ENHRY, CDR2 SYGVKD. This CDR3 is built from 14 residues. V was shortened by 3 bases and J by 11 bases, with 17 bases between the two germline ends. CDR3: CAISDYRVDSPIYF. CDR3 DNA: TGTGCCATCAGTGACTACAGGGTCGACAGCCCCATATATTTT.

This chain links TRBV6-4 with TRBJ2-1, with D unresolved. The CDR3 covers 15 residues. Germline CDR1 reads MRHNA; CDR2 reads SNTAGT. V was trimmed by 3 bases and J by 2 bases, leaving 11 bases between them. The CDR3 DNA is TGTGCCAGCAGTGAATATCCAGGCACCTACAATGAGCAGTTCTTC. Its protein product is CASSEYPGTYNEQFF.

The chain uses TRBV7-2 and TRBJ1-6; TRBD1 aligns across 9 bases. Unmatched junction bases numbered 12, after V lost 7 bases and J lost 14 bases. Germline V gene lookup returns CDR1 SGHTA and CDR2 FQGNSA. This CDR3 contains 14 residues. CDR3 sequence reads: CASTQGDRAASLHF. The DNA of the CDR3 is TGTGCCAGCACCCAGGGGGACAGGGCCGCCTCCCTCCACTTT.